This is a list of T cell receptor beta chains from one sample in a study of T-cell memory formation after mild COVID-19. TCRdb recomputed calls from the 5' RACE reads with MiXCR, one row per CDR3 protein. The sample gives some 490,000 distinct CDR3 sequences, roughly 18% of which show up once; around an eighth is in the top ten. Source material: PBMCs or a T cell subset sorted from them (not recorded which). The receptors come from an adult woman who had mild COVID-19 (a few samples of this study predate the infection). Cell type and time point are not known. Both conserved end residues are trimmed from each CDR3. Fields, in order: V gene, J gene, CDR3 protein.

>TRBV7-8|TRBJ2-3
ASSPSPDTQY
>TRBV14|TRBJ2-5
ASSQDRGVRGEETQY
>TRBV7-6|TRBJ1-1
ASSLGRVWDTEAF
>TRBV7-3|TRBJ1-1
ASSLTVGVRTEAF
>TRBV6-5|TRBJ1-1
ASSQEALLANTEAF
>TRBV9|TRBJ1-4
ASSATSLGTRLF
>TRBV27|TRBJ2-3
ASSLFDSYTDTQY
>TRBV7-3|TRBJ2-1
ASSLDRGQPYNEQF
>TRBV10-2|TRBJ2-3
ASSYGVVTDTQY
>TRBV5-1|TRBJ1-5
ASSLSGLDQPQH
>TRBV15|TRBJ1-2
ATSRDRAGTYGYT
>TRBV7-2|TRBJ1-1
ASSLAPGRGTEAF
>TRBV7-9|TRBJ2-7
ASSSDPGQWDEQY
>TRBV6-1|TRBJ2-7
AFSPAADYEQY
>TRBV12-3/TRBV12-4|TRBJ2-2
ASSLVVRGGLLYSTGELF
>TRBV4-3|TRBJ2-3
ASSQVPVPSTDTQY
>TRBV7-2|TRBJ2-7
ASSPRTGLAYEQY
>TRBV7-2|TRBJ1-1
ASSLERGGQEAF
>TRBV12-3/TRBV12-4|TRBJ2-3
ASKPSGRWSDTQY
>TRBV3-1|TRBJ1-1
ASSLLTGDTEAF
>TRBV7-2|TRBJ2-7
ASSLSAGSYEQY
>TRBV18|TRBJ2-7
ASSLGLANEQY
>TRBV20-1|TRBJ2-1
SAAGGLYNEQF
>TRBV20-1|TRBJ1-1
SAMDRAARWDTEAF
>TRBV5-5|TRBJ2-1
ASSFAPREVDEQF
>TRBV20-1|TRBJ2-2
SAASGSHTGELF
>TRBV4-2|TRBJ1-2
ASSQDRTGVGIYGYT
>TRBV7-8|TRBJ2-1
ASSLRGLAVASSYNEQF
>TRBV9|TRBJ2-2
ASSVVDTGELF
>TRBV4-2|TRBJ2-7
ASSQDDTGAGYEQY
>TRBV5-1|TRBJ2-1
ASSSVAGESYNEQF
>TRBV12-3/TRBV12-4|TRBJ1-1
ASSLAPQGWGTEAF
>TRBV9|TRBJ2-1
ATGGGGNEQF
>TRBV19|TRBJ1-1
ASSIGGGTEAF
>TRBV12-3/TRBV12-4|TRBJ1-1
ASSFGLKRF
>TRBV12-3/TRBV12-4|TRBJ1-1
ASTNTEAF